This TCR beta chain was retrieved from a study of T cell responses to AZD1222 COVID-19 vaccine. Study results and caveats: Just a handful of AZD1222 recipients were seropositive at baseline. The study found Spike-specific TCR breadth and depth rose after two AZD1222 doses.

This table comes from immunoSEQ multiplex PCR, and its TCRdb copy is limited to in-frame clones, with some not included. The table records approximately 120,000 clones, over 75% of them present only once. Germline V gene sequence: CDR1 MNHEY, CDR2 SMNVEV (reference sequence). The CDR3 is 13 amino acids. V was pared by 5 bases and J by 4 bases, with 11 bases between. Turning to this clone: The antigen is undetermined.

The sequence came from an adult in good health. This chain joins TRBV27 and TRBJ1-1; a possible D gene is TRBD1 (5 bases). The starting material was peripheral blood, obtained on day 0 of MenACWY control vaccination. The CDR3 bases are TGTGCCAGCAGTCTAGGGACGTTCACTGAAGCTTTCTTT. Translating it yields CASSLGTFTEAFF.